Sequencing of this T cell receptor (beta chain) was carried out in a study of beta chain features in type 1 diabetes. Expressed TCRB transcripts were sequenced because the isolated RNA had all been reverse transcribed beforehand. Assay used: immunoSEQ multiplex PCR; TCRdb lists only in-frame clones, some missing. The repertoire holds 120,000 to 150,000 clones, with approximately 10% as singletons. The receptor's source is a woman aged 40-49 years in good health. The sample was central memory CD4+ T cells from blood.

The CDR3: CASSIPGNVLEQYF. DNA of the CDR3: TGTGCCAGTAGTATACCCGGGAACGTGCTCGAGCAGTACTTC. This sequence joins TRBV19 and TRBJ2-7, with a weak D call TRBD2 (5 bases). CDR3 length: 14 residues. Germline CDR1 LNHDA, CDR2 SQIVND (reference sequence). Trimming took off 2 bases at V and 6 bases at J, with 14 bases between the two ends.